The clone carrying this TCR beta chain was counted at least ten times. The antigen remains unidentified. Individual cDNA molecules carried attached unique molecular identifiers. TCRdb itself ran the 5' RACE reads through MiXCR, one entry per CDR3 protein. The sample carries approximately 48,000 distinct CDR3 sequences, around 6% recorded once. The source of the sample is a study of early T cells in non-severe SARS-CoV-2 infection. The V segment lost 5 bases and the J segment 1 base; nucleotides outside the gene matches: 1. The CDR3 has 13 residues. In germline, CDR1 is KGHDR, CDR2 SFDVKD. Study outcomes and limitations: Database matching using VDJdb favored anti-spike CD8 responses, with private and CD4 specificities left missing.

This specimen consisted of whole blood, obtained at baseline. The chain uses TRBV24-1 and TRBJ2-7; 7 nucleotides match TRBD1. This sequence was found in an adult who was a healthcare worker with PCR-confirmed SARS-CoV-2 infection or an uninfected control (not recorded which). The CDR3 spells CATSARGSYEQYF. In DNA form, the CDR3 reads TGTGCCACCAGTGCCAGGGGGTCCTACGAGCAGTACTTC.